This TCR beta chain stems from a study of T-cell memory formation after mild COVID-19. General study results and limits: Clones contracting day 15 to 85 were balanced CD4/CD8; later expanders leaned CD4+.

The CDR3 consists of 15 residues. V shed 5 bases, J shed 3 bases, and the junction held 3 bases outside the gene matches. With constant-segment primers, 5'RACE yielded cDNA libraries of TCR alpha and TCR beta that carried sample barcodes and UMIs. In TCRdb, the 5' RACE reads were re-called with MiXCR into one record per CDR3 protein. The sample lists fewer than 600,000 distinct CDR3 sequences; roughly 21% were seen once. This clonotype was observed a handful of times. Its cognate antigen is unknown. Sequencing was done on a sample of PBMCs or a T cell subset sorted from them (not recorded which). This sequence was found in an adult woman who had mild COVID-19 (a few samples of this study predate the infection). Cell type and time point are not known. The genes are TRBV12-3 or TRBV12-4 and TRBJ1-5, with 11 bases lining up with TRBD1. The CDR3 region has the DNA TGTGCCAGCAGTCGAGGACAGGGGGCCAATCAGCCCCAGCATTTT. This encodes CASSRGQGANQPQHF.